This T cell receptor beta chain is drawn from a study of blood T cell repertoires in COVID-19. The J segment lost 2 bases and the V segment lost 8 bases, leaving 5 bases of the junction unmatched. The CDR3 is made up of 13 amino acids. Germline V gene lookup returns CDR1 ENHRY and CDR2 SYGVKD. Categorization into cohorts depended on clinical history that participants reported. Data came from immunoSEQ multiplex PCR; TCRdb stores just in-frame clones and leaves some out. Of 350,000 or so clones listed, less than 90% were seen once; the top ten hold more than 1%. The sequence was obtained from a woman between 25 and 40 years old who had recovered from COVID-19. The sequenced sample consisted of PBMCs or T cells enriched from blood (not recorded which). This chain connects TRBV10-3 to TRBJ2-5, with 7 positions matching TRBD1. CDR3 in DNA: TGTGCCATCTGCAGGGGGATACAAGAGACCCAGTACTTC. Amino acids: CAICRGIQETQYF.